A single sample is the source of the 14 T cell receptor beta chains below, sequenced in a study of blood T cells in healthy people across ages. Primed by a sample-barcoded 5' primer and a J-beta primer mix, a second PCR proceeded for 7 to 11 cycles. MiXCR, run by TCRdb on the 5' RACE reads, gives a single entry per CDR3 protein. This repertoire shows hundreds of thousands of distinct CDR3 sequences, roughly 21% found once; its top ten account for 3.6%. The specimen was blood. These receptors were obtained from a man between 65 and 85 years old in good health.

This clonotype was detected many times. This chain uses TRBV4-1 with TRBJ2-3; 11 bases are a match to TRBD2. The V gene end was trimmed by 0 bases and the J gene end by 3 bases; junction bases not matched to a gene: 8. The CDR3 length is 18 residues. Germline loops: CDR1 MGHRA, CDR2 YSYEKL. CDR3 sequence (DNA): TGCGCCAGCAGCCAAGATCGGGGTCTAGCGGGAGGTACAGATACGCAGTATTTT. It is translated as CASSQDRGLAGGTDTQYF.

This clonotype was counted ten times or more. The rearrangement joins TRBV4-1 to TRBJ2-7; TRBD2 matches 7 bases. The CDR3 totals 15 residues. Germline V gene sequence: CDR1 MGHRA, CDR2 YSYEKL. V was clipped by 1 base and J by 3 bases; unmatched bases: 6. Here the CDR3 DNA reads TGCGCCAGCAGCCAAGGCGCTAGCGGCCTCTACGAGCAGTACTTC. It yields the protein CASSQGASGLYEQYF.

This clonotype was observed many times. The chain employs TRBV7-3 and TRBJ2-2; no clear D gene. Germline V lookup: CDR1 SGHTA, CDR2 FQGTGA. The CDR3 is 14 residues long. Trimming left V 1 base short and J 1 base short, with 4 bases between. The DNA of the CDR3 is TGTGCCAGCAGCTTAAGTGGGAACACCGGGGAGCTGTTTTTT. Amino acids: CASSLSGNTGELFF.

The CDR3 reads CASRGRDYEQYF. DNA for the CDR3: TGTGCCAGCAGGGGCAGGGACTACGAGCAGTACTTC. The V gene is TRBV25-1, the J gene TRBJ2-7; the D gene is possibly TRBD1 (5 bases). The CDR3 contains 12 residues. V was clipped by 6 bases and J by 3 bases, with 9 bases between them. Germline V lookup: CDR1 MGHDK, CDR2 SYGVNS.

Many counts were recorded for this clonotype. The chain is built from TRBV6-5 and TRBJ1-4, with D possibly matching TRBD1 (5 bases). The germline CDR1 and CDR2 sequences are MNHEY and SVGAGI. CDR3 length: 16 residues. The ends were cut back, 2 bases at V and 4 bases at J, with 14 bases in the middle. The CDR3 bases are TGTGCCAGCAGTTACAGTCCAGGGTCCGGTAATGAAAAACTGTTTTTT. This sequence encodes CASSYSPGSGNEKLFF.

The V and J genes are TRBV7-2 and TRBJ2-5, with a weak D call TRBD1 (7 bases). Trimming took off 3 bases at V and 4 bases at J, with 15 bases between the two ends. The CDR3 extends over 15 amino acids. Germline CDR1 SGHTA, CDR2 FQGNSA. CDR3 sequence (DNA): TGTGCCAGCAGCTTTAATCAGGGGGGAGGAGAGACCCAGTACTTC. Its translation: CASSFNQGGGETQYF.

This clonotype was detected only a few times. The J gene is TRBJ2-1, the V gene TRBV9; TRBD1 or TRBD2 may be the D gene (5 bases each). V was pared by 3 bases and J by 0 bases, with 13 bases between. This CDR3 region has 16 residues. CDR1 is SGDLS and CDR2 is YYNGEE in the germline V gene. DNA of the CDR3: TGTGCCAGCAGCGCGGGGTGGGGGAGCTCCTACAATGAGCAGTTCTTC. Translation gives CASSAGWGSSYNEQFF.

V is TRBV20-1 and J is TRBJ2-5; tentative D call: TRBD1 (6 bases). Trimming removed 1 base at V and 1 base at J, with 10 bases between. Germline-derived CDR1 and CDR2 are DFQATT and SNEGSKA (reference sequence). This CDR3 has 14 residues. The CDR3 here is CSARGRDIQETQYF. Here the CDR3 DNA reads TGCAGTGCTAGAGGCCGGGACATCCAAGAGACCCAGTACTTC.

The sample holds a few counts of this clonotype. The chain recombines TRBV20-1 with TRBJ2-7, with a possible D match to TRBD1 (6 bases). The germline gives CDR1 DFQATT, CDR2 SNEGSKA (reference sequence). The V and J ends lost 2 bases and 4 bases respectively, with 12 bases between them. The CDR3 length is 13 residues. The CDR3 region has the DNA TGCAGTGCTAGACCTACGGACAGATACGAGCAGTACTTC. Encoded protein: CSARPTDRYEQYF.

J is TRBJ2-5 and V is TRBV27; 7 nucleotides agree with TRBD2. There are 15 residues in the CDR3. The germline V gene encodes CDR1 MNHEY and CDR2 SMNVEV (reference sequence). The V and J ends lost 0 bases and 5 bases, in that order; junction bases with no gene match: 6. For the CDR3, the DNA is TGTGCCAGCAGTTTATCAGGCGGGGGTTGGGAGACCCAGTACTTC. Protein product: CASSLSGGGWETQYF.

The V and J genes are TRBV29-1 and TRBJ1-2, with D possibly being TRBD1 (6 bases). There are 14 residues in the CDR3. In germline, CDR1 is SQVTM, CDR2 ANQGSEA. The V gene lost 6 bases and the J gene lost 4 bases, with 18 bases spanning the gap. The CDR3 DNA reads TGCAGCGTCCAGATGGGGGGGGCGAGCTATGGCTACACCTTC. Translation: CSVQMGGASYGYTF.

CDR3 nucleotide sequence: TGCAGTGCTAGACGACTAGCGGGAGAAGGCTACAATGAGCAGTTCTTC. Translation: CSARRLAGEGYNEQFF. The chain links TRBV20-1 to TRBJ2-1, with 12 bases lining up with TRBD2. With 2 bases clipped from V and 3 bases from J, the junction kept 5 bases outside the gene matches. Per the germline V gene, CDR1 is DFQATT and CDR2 is SNEGSKA (reference sequence). This CDR3 is 16 amino acids long.

The V and J genes are TRBV28 and TRBJ1-4, with D perhaps TRBD1 (6 bases). The CDR3 extends over 15 amino acids. Trimming shortened V by 3 bases and J by 6 bases, and 14 bases separated the two germline ends. The germline V gene has CDR1 MDHEN and CDR2 SYDVKM. This chain's CDR3 is CASSLPGAFDEKLFF. For the CDR3, the DNA is TGTGCCAGCAGTTTGCCGGGGGCTTTTGATGAAAAACTGTTTTTT.

V is TRBV10-3 and J is TRBJ1-3, with D possibly TRBD1 on 5 matching bases. This CDR3 is built from 16 residues. Looked up from germline, CDR1 is ENHRY and CDR2 is SYGVKD. V was shortened by 4 bases and J by 0 bases, with 13 bases between the two germline ends. The CDR3 loop reads CAISARTGGSGNTIYF. The DNA for the CDR3 is TGTGCCATCAGTGCAAGGACGGGGGGCTCTGGAAACACCATATATTTT.